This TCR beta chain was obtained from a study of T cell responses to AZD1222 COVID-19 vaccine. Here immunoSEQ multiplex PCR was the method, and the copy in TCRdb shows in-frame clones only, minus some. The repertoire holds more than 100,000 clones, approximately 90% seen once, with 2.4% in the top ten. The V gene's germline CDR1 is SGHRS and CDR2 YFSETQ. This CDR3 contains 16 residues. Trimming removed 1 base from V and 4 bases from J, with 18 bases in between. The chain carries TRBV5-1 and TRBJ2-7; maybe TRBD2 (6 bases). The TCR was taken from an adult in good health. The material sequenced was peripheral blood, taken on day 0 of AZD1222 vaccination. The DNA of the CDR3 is TGCGCCAGCAGCTTGAGGGGCGGGGCCCTGGCATACGAGCAGTACTTC. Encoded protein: CASSLRGGALAYEQYF. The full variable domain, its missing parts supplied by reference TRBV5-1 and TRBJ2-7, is KAGVTQTPRYLIKTRGQQVTLSCSPISGHRSVSWYQQTPGQGLQFLFEYFSETQRNKGNFPGRFSGRQFSNSRSEMNVSTLELGDSALYLCASSLRGGALAYEQYFGPGTRLTVT.